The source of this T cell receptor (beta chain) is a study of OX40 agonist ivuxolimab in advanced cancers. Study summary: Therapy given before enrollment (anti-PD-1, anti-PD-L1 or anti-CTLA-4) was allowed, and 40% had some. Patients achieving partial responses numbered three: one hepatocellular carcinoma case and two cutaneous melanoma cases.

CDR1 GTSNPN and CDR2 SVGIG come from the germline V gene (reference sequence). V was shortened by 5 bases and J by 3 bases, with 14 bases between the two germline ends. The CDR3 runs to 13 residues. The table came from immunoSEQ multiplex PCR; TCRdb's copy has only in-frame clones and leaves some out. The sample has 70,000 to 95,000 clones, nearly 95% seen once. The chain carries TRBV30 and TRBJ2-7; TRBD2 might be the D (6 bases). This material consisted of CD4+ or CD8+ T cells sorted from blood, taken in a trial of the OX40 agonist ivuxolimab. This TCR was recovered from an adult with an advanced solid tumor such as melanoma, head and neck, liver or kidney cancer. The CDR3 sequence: CAWGRRGSYEQYF. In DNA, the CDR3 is TGTGCCTGGGGACGGAGGGGTAGCTACGAGCAGTACTTC.